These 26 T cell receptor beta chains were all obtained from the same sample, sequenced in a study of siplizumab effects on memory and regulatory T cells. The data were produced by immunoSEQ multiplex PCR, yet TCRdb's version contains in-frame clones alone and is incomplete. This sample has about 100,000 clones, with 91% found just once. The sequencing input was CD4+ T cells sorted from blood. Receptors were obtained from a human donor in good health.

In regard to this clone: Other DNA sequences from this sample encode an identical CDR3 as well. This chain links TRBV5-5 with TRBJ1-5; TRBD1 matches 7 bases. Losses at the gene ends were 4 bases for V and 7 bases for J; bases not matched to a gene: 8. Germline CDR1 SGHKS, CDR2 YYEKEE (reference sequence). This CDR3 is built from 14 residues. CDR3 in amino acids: CASSPDRLGQPQHF. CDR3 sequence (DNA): TGTGCCAGCAGCCCGGACAGGTTGGGGCAGCCCCAGCATTTT.

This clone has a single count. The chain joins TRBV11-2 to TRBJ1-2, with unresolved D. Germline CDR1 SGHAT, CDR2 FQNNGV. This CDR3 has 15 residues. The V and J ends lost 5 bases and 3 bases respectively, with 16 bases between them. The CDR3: CASSLRSTDYYGYTF. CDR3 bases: TGTGCCAGCAGCCTCCGAAGTACAGACTACTATGGCTACACCTTC.

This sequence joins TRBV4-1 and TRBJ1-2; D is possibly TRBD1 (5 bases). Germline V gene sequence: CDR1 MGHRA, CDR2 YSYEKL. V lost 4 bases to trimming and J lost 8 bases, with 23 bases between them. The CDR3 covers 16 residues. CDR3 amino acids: CASSPKSGTPLWGYTF. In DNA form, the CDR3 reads TGCGCCAGCAGCCCCAAGTCTGGGACCCCCCTTTGGGGCTACACCTTC.

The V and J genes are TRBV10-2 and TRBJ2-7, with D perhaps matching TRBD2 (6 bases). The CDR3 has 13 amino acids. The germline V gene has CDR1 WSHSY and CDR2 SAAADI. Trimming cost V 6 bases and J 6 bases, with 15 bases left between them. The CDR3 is CASSVARGGEQYF. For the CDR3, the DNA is TGCGCCAGCAGCGTTGCGAGGGGAGGCGAGCAGTACTTC.

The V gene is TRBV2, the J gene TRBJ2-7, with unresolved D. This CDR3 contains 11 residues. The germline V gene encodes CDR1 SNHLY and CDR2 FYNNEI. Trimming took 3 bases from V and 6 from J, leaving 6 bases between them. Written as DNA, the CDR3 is TGTGCCAGCAGTGACCTACGCGAGCAGTACTTC. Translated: CASSDLREQYF.

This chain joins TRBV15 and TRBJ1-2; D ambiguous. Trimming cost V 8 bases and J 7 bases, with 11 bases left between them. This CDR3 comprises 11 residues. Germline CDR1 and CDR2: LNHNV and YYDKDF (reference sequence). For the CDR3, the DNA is TGTGCCACCCACCATCTAGGTGGCTACACCTTC. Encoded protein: CATHHLGGYTF.

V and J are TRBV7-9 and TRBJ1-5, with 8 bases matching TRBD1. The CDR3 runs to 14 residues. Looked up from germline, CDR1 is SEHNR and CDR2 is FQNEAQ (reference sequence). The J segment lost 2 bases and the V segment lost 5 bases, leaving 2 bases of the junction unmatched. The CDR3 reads CASSQGQGNQPQHF. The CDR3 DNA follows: TGTGCCAGCAGCCAGGGACAGGGCAATCAGCCCCAGCATTTT.

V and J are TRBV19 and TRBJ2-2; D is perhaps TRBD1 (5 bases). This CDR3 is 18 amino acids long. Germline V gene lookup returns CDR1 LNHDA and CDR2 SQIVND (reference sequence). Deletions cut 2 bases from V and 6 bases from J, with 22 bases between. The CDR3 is CASSILALEQVYPGELFF. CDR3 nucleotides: TGTGCCAGTAGTATACTCGCGTTAGAACAGGTTTACCCCGGGGAGCTGTTTTTT.

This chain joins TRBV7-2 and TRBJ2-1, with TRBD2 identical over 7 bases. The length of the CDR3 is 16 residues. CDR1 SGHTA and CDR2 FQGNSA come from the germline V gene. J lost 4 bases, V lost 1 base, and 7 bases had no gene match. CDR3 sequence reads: CASSLEAAGFYNEQFF. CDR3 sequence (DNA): TGTGCCAGCAGCTTAGAGGCAGCGGGGTTTTACAATGAGCAGTTCTTC.

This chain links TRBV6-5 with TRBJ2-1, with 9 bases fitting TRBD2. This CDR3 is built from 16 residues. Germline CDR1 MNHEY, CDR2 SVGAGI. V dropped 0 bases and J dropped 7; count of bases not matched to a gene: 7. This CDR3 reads CASSYSMASGANEQFF. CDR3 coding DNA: TGTGCCAGCAGTTACTCGATGGCTAGCGGGGCGAATGAGCAGTTCTTC.

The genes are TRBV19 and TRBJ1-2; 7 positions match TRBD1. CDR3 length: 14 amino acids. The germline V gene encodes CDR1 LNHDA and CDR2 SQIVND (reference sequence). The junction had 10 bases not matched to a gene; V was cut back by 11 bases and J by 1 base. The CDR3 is CAADAGGSNYGYTF. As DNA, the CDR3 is TGTGCCGCGGACGCAGGGGGTAGTAACTATGGCTACACCTTC.

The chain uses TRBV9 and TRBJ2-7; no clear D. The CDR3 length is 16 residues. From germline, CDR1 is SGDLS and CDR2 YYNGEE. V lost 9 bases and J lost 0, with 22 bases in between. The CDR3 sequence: CAIPEFPGRISYEQYF. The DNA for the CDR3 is TGTGCCATACCCGAATTCCCCGGACGGATCTCCTACGAGCAGTACTTC.

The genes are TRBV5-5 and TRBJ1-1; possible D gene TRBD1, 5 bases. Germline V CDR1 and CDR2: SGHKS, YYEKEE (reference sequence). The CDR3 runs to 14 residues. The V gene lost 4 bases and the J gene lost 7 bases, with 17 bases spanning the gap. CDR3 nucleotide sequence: TGTGCCAGCAGCCGGGACGTCGTGAGATTTGAAGCTTTCTTT. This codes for CASSRDVVRFEAFF.

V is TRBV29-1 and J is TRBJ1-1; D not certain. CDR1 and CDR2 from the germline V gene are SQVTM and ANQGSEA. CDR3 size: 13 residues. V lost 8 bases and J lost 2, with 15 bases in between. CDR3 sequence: CSPPEPGNTEAFF. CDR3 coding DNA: TGCAGCCCCCCCGAGCCGGGTAACACTGAAGCTTTCTTT.

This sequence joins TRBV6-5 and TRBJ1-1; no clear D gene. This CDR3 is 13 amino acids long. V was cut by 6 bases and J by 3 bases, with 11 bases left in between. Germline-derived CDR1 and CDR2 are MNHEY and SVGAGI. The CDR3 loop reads CASRVARDTEAFF. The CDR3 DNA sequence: TGTGCCAGCAGAGTAGCGAGGGACACTGAAGCTTTCTTT.

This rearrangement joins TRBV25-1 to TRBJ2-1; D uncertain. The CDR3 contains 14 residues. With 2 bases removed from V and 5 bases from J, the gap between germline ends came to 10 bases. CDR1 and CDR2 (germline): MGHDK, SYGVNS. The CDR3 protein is CASSEVGPDNEQFF. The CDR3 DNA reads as TGTGCCAGCAGTGAAGTCGGTCCTGACAATGAGCAGTTCTTC.

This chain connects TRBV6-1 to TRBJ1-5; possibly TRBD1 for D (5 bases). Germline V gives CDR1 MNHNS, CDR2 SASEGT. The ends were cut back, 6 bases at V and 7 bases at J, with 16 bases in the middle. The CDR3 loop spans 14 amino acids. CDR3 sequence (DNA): TGTGCCAGCAGCGGGGACCCCTACCCCCAGCCCCAGCATTTT. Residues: CASSGDPYPQPQHF.

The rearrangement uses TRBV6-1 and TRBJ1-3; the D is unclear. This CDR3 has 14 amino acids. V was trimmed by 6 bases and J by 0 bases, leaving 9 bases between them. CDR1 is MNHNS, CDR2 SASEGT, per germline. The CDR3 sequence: CASSRGSSGNTIYF. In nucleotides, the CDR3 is TGTGCCAGCAGCCGAGGGAGCTCTGGAAACACCATATATTTT.

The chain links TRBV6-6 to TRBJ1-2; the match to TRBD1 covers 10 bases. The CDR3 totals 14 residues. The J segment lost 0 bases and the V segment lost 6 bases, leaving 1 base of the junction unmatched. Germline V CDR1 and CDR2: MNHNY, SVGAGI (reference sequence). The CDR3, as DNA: TGTGCCAGCAGGGGACAGGGGACTAACTATGGCTACACCTTC. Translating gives CASRGQGTNYGYTF.

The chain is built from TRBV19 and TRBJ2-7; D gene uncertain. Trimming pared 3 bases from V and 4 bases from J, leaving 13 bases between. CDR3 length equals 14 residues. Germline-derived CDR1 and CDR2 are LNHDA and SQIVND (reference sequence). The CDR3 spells CASSIANPSYEQYF. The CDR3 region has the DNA TGTGCCAGTAGTATCGCCAACCCCTCTTACGAGCAGTACTTC.

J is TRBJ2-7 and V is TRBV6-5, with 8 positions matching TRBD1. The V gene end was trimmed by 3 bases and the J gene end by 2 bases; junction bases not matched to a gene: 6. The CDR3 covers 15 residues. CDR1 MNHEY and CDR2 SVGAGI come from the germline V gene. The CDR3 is CASSYGATGAYEQYF. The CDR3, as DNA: TGTGCCAGCAGTTATGGCGCGACAGGGGCCTACGAGCAGTACTTC.

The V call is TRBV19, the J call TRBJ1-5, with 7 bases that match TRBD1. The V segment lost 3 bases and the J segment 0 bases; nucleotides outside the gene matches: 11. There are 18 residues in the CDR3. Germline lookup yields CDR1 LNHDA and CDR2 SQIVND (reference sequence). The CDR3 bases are TGTGCCAGTAGTATGGGACAGCCATCCCTTTATAGCAATCAGCCCCAGCATTTT. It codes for CASSMGQPSLYSNQPQHF.

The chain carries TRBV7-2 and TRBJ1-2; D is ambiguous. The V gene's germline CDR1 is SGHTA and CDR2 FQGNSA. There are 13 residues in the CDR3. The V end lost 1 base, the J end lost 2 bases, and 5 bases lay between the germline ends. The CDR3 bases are TGTGCCAGCAGCTTAGGCACCAACTATGGCTACACCTTC. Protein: CASSLGTNYGYTF.

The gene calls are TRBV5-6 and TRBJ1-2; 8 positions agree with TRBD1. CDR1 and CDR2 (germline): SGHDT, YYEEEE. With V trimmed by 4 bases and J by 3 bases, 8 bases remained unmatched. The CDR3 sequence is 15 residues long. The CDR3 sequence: CASSTQKDRDYGYTF. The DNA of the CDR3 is TGTGCCAGCAGCACACAAAAGGACAGGGACTATGGCTACACCTTC.

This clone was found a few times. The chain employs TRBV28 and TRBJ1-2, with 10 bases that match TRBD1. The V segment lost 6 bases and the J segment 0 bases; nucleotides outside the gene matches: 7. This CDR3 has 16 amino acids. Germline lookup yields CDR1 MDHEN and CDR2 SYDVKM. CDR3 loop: CASRRTGGNANYGYTF. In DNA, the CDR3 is TGTGCCAGCAGGCGGACAGGGGGTAACGCTAACTATGGCTACACCTTC.

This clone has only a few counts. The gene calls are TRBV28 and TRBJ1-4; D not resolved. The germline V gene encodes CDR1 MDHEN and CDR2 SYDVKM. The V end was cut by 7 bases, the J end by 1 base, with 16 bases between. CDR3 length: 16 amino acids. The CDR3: CASTNLPRRTNEKLFF. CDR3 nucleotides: TGTGCCAGCACCAACCTCCCCCGAAGAACTAATGAAAAACTGTTTTTT.